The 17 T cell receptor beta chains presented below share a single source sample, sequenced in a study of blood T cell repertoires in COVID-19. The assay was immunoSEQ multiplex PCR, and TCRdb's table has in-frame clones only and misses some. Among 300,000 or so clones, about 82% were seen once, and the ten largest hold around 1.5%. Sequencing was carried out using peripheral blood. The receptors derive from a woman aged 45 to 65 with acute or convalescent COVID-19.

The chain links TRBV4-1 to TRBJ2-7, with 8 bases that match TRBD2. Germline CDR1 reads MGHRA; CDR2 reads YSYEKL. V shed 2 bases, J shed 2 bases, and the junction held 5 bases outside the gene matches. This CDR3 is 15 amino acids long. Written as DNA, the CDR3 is TGCGCCAGCAGCCAAAGCGGGACTAGTGCCTACGAGCAGTACTTC. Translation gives CASSQSGTSAYEQYF.

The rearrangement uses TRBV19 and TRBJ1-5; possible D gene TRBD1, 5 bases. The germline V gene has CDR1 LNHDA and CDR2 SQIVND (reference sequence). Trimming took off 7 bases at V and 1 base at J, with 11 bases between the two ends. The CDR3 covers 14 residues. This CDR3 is CASTPAGSNQPQHF. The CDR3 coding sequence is TGTGCCAGTACCCCCGCAGGGAGCAATCAGCCCCAGCATTTT.

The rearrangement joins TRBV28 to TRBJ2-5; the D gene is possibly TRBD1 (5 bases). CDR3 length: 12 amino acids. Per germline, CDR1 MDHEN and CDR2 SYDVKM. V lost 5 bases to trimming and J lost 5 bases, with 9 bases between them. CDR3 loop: CASSGHRETQYF. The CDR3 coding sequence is TGTGCCAGCAGTGGGCACAGGGAGACCCAGTACTTC.

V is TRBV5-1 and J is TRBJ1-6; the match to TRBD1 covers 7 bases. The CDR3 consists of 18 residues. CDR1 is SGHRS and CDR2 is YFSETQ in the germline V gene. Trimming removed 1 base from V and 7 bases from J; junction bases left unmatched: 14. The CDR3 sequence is CASSLNYDRQGGNSPLHF. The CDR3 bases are TGCGCCAGCAGCTTGAATTATGACCGACAGGGAGGCAATTCACCCCTCCACTTT.

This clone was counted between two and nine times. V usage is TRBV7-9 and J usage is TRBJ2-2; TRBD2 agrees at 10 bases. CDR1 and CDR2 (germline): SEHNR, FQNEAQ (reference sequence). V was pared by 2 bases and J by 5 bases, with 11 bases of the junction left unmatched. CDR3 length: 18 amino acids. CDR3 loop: CASSLPLSGRAQTGELFF. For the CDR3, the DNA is TGTGCCAGCAGCTTACCACTAAGCGGGAGGGCCCAAACCGGGGAGCTGTTTTTT.

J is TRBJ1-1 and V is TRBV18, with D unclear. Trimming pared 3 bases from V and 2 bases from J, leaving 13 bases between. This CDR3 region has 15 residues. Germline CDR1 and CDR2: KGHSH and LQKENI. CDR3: CASSPGILANTEAFF. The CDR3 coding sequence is TGTGCCAGCTCACCGGGCATCCTTGCCAACACTGAAGCTTTCTTT.

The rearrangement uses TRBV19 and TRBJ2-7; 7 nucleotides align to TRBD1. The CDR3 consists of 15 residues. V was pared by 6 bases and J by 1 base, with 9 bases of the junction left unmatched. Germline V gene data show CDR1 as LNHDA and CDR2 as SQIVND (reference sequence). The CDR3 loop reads CASRGAGTASYEQYF. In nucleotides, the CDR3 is TGTGCCAGTAGGGGGGCCGGGACAGCATCCTACGAGCAGTACTTC.

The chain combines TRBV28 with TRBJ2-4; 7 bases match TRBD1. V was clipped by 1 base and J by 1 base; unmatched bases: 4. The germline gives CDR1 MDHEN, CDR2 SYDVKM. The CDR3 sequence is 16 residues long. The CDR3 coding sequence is TGTGCCAGCAGTTTATTCCCGGACAGGGCCAAAAACATTCAGTACTTC. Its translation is CASSLFPDRAKNIQYF.

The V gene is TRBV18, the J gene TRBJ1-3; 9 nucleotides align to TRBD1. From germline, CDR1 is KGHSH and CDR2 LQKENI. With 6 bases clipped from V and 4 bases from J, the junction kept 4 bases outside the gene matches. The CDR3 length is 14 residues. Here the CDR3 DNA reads TGTGCCAGCTCTCCCACAGGGGGCGGAAACACCATATATTTT. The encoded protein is CASSPTGGGNTIYF.

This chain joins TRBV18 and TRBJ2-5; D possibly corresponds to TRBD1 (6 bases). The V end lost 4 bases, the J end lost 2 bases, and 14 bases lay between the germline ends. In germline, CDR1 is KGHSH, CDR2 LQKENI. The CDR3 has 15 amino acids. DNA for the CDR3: TGTGCCAGCTCACGACTACAGGGACCTCAAGAGACCCAGTACTTC. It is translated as CASSRLQGPQETQYF.

The CDR3 sequence is CARCLAEPYNEQFF. As DNA, the CDR3 is TGTGCCAGATGTCTAGCGGAGCCATACAATGAGCAGTTCTTC. The chain recombines TRBV27 with TRBJ2-1; 7 bases map to TRBD2. Trimming cost V 9 bases and J 4 bases; bases outside gene matches: 9. There are 14 residues in the CDR3. Germline V CDR1 and CDR2: MNHEY, SMNVEV (reference sequence).

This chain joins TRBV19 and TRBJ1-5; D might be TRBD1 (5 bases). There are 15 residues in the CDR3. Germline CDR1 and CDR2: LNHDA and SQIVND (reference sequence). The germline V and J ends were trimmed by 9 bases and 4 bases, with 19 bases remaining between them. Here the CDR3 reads CASSPGGSGNQPQHF. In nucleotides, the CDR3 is TGTGCCAGCTCCCCCGGGGGGAGTGGAAATCAGCCCCAGCATTTT.

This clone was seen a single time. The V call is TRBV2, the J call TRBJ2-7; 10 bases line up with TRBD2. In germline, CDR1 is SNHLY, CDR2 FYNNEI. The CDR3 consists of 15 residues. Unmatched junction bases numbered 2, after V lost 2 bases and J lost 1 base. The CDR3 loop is CASSELTSGSYEQYF. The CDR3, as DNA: TGTGCCAGCAGTGAATTGACTAGCGGGTCCTACGAGCAGTACTTC.

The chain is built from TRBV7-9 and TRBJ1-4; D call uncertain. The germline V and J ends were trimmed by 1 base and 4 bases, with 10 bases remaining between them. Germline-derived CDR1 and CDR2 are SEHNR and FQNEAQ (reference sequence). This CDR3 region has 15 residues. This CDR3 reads CASSLGSHRNEKLFF. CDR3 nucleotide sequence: TGTGCCAGCAGCTTAGGATCACACCGTAATGAAAAACTGTTTTTT.

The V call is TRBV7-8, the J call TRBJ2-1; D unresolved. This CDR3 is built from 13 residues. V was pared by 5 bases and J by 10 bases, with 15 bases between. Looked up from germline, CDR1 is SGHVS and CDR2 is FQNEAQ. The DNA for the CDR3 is TGTGCCAGCAGCCCCCAAGCCTCCTCGGAGCAGTTCTTC. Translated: CASSPQASSEQFF.

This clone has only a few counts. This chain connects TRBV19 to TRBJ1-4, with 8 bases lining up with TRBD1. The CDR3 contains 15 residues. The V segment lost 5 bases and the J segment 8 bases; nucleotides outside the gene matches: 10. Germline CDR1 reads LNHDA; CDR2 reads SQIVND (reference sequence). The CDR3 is CASSRTGQGDEKLFF. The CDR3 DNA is TGTGCCAGTAGTCGAACCGGACAGGGTGACGAAAAACTGTTTTTT.

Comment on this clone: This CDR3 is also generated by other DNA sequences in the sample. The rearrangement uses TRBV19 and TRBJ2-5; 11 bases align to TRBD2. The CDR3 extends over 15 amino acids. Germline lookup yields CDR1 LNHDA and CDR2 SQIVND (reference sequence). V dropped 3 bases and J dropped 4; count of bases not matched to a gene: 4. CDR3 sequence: CASSIGLAGGETQYF. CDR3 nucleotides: TGTGCCAGTAGTATTGGCCTAGCGGGAGGAGAGACCCAGTACTTC. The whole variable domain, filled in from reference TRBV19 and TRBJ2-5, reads DGGITQSPKYLFRKEGQNVTLSCEQNLNHDAMYWYRQDPGQGLRLIYYSQIVNDFQKGDIAEGYSVSREKKESFPLTVTSAQKNPTAFYLCASSIGLAGGETQYFGPGTRLLVL.